This T cell receptor beta chain was retrieved from a study of blood T cell repertoires in COVID-19 (dated by TCRdb to the early 2020s). For the study in its entirety: The collaborator samples originated in the United States, Italy and Spain and spanned the acute and convalescent phases of COVID-19. The material from the prospective study consisted of cDNA or gDNA derived from T cells, B-cell-depleted T cells, or PBMCs. Subjects who had been exposed to COVID-19, were actively infected with it, or had recovered from it provided the deeply sampled blood TCRbeta repertoires that made up the dataset. A freely available public database, intended as a resource for researchers studying the immune response to SARS-CoV-2, is where the repertoires were released. The samples were drawn from the first 160 participants of the ongoing ImmuneRACE study and from 1,200 or so subjects provided by 6 global collaborators. The sample metadata nearly always contained a de-identified subject ID, COVID-19 status, age in years and sex. Where available, HLA class I and class II types were obtained from metadata supplied by the sample provider rather than from assay-based typing. Study-wide conclusions, independent of this receptor: How much clinical and demographic metadata was included differed by source and by participant, and the metadata was provided uncurated.

The immunoSEQ Assay, a bias-controlled multiplex PCR, was used to amplify TCRbeta CDR3 regions from genomic DNA. The study's own analysis went as follows. Within the assay, amplification of reference gene primers was used to estimate how many nucleated cells each sample contained. To quantify the absolute abundance of each unique TCRbeta CDR3 rearrangement, sequence reads were collapsed and filtered. For each sample, productive Simpson clonality was calculated as the square root of Simpson's diversity index over productive rearrangements. The table comes from immuneACCESS by way of TCRdb, which keeps in-frame sequences with V and J called. Part of the clones is missing from these tables; in studies checked, under half for an unresolved V gene and the rest for unknown reasons. The V and J calls and clone size were taken over from that table, and D and trimming were inferred from the DNA. The sample table records roughly 30,000 clones; approximately 93% of these occur just once. Under 4.5% of the sample belongs to the ten largest clones.

Whole blood was collected in K2EDTA tubes by collaborating institutions according to the institutions' own protocols. For TCRbeta analysis, collaborators shipped samples as frozen whole blood, isolated PBMCs, or DNA extracted from either of those sample types. With respect to this clone: The target of this receptor is not known. There are no base qualities to consult, and no much larger clone falls within one base.

V is shortened by 4 bases, J by 0 bases, and the region joining them spans 6 bases. From its cysteine to its phenylalanine, the CDR3 spans 13 amino acids. The only DNA kept is the CDR3, 39 bases in frame from the first base. The rearranged segments are TRBV12-3 or TRBV12-4 and TRBJ1-1; TRBD1 is a possible D gene, resting on 6 matching bases. The source of this sequence is a man in his fifties or sixties with acute or convalescent COVID-19. Sequencing was done on a sample of peripheral blood. The CDR3 protein is CASSSGVNTEAFF. The DNA sequence is given as TGTGCCAGCAGTTCAGGGGTGAACACTGAAGCTTTCTTT.